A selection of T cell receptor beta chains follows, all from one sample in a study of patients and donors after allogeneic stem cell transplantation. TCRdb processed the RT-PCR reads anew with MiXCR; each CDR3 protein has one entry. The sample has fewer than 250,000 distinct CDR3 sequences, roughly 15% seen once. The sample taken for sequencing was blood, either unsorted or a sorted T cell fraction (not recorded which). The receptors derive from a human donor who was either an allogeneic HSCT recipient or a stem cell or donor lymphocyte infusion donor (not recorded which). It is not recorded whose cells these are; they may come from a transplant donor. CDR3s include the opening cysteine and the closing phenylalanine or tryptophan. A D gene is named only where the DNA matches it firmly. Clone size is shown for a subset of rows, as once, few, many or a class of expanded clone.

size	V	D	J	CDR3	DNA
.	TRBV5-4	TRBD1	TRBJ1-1	CASSLGQGFMNTEAFF	TGTGCCAGCAGCCTAGGACAGGGATTCATGAACACTGAAGCTTTCTTT
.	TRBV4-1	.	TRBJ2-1	CASRGWGGGEQFF	TGCGCCAGCCGGGGGTGGGGAGGGGGTGAGCAGTTCTTC
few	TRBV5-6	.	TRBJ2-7	CASSLEQVEQYF	TGTGCCAGCAGCTTGGAGCAGGTCGAGCAGTACTTC
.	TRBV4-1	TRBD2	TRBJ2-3	CASSQDRGGTRILDTQYF	TGCGCCAGCAGCCAAGATCGGGGGGGGACGAGAATTTTGGATACGCAGTATTTT
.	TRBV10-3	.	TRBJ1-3	CAISDRRRLGNTIYF	TGTGCCATCAGTGATAGGAGGAGACTTGGAAACACCATATATTTT
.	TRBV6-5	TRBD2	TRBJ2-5	CASSYSAGGRETQYF	TGTGCCAGCAGTTACTCGGCGGGGGGGCGCGAGACCCAGTACTTC
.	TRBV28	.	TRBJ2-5	CASSLSGEIQETQYF	TGTGCCAGCAGTCTTTCAGGGGAGATACAAGAGACCCAGTACTTC
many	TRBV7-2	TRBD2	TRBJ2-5	CASSLTSGGGETQYF	TGTGCCAGCAGCTTAACTAGCGGGGGGGGAGAGACCCAGTACTTC
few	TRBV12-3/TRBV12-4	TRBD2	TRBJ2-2	CASSFRLAGGRGNTGELFF	TGTGCCAGCAGTTTCCGACTAGCGGGGGGGCGCGGGAACACCGGGGAGCTGTTTTTT
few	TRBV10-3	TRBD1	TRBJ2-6	CAISESGQGRSGANVLTF	TGTGCCATCAGTGAGTCCGGACAGGGCCGCTCTGGGGCCAACGTCCTGACTTTC
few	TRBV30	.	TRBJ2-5	CAWDTRGETQYF	TGTGCCTGGGACACTAGGGGGGAGACCCAGTACTTC
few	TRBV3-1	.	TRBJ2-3	CASSLRGEDTQYF	TGTGCCAGCAGCCTCCGGGGAGAAGATACGCAGTATTTT
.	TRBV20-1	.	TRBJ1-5	CSARRHGSSNQPQHF	TGCAGTGCTAGAAGACACGGGTCGAGCAATCAGCCCCAGCATTTT
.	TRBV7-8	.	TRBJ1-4	CASSRGSTNEKLFF	TGTGCCAGCAGCAGGGGATCAACTAATGAAAAACTGTTTTTT
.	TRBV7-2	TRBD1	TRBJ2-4	CASSPRTGEAKNIQYF	TGTGCCAGCAGCCCACGGACAGGGGAGGCCAAAAACATTCAGTACTTC
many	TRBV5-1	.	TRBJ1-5	CASSLDGYGSNQPQHF	TGCGCCAGCAGCTTGGATGGGTATGGGAGCAATCAGCCCCAGCATTTT
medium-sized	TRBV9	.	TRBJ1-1	CASSGGSDGVNTEAFF	TGTGCCAGCAGCGGGGGATCCGACGGAGTGAACACTGAAGCTTTCTTT
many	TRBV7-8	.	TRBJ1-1	CASSSEQGGTEAFF	TGTGCCAGCAGCTCCGAACAGGGAGGGACTGAAGCTTTCTTT
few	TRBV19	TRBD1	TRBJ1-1	CASSGGQGGGAFF	TGTGCCAGTAGCGGCGGACAGGGTGGTGGTGCTTTCTTT
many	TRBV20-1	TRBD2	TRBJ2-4	CSAARGGRGNIQYF	TGCAGTGCGGCCCGGGGGGGCCGAGGTAACATTCAGTACTTC
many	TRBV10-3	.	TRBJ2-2	CAISDGGLPNTGELFF	TGTGCCATCAGTGACGGGGGGCTTCCGAACACCGGGGAGCTGTTTTTT
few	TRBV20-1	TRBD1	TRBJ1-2	CSARGTGNYGYTF	TGCAGTGCTAGGGGGACAGGGAACTATGGCTACACCTTC
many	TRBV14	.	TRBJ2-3	CASSQAGLGTQYF	TGTGCCAGCAGCCAAGCAGGGTTGGGTACGCAGTATTTT
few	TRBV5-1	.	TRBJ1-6	CASSAAGDYNSPLHF	TGCGCCAGCAGCGCAGCAGGGGACTATAATTCACCCCTCCACTTT
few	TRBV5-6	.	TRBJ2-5	CASSLDPGLAGETQYF	TGTGCCAGCAGCTTGGACCCAGGGCTTGCCGGGGAGACCCAGTACTTC
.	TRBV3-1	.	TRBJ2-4	CASSQGSSIGIQYF	TGTGCCAGCAGCCAAGGGTCCAGTATAGGCATTCAGTACTTC
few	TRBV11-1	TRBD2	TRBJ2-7	CASSLELSFGGRALPYEQYF	TGTGCCAGCAGCTTAGAATTAAGTTTCGGCGGGAGGGCCCTCCCCTACGAGCAGTACTTC
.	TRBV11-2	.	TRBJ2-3	CASSLEGAGPRTDTQYF	TGTGCCAGCAGCTTAGAAGGGGCGGGACCCCGCACAGATACGCAGTATTTT
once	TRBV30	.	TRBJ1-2	CAWSGRGTTNYGYTF	TGTGCCTGGAGTGGCAGGGGCACCACTAACTATGGCTACACCTTC
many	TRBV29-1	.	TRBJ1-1	CSVRQNTEAFF	TGCAGCGTTCGACAGAACACTGAAGCTTTCTTT
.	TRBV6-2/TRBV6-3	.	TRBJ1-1	CASSYLKNTEAFF	TGTGCCAGCAGTTATCTTAAGAACACTGAAGCTTTCTTT
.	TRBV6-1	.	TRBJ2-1	CASRPPGLPRRVYNEQFF	TGTGCCAGCAGACCCCCGGGACTCCCTAGGAGGGTGTACAATGAGCAGTTCTTC
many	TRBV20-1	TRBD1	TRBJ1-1	CSAIQGNTWVNTEAFF	TGCAGTGCTATACAGGGGAACACATGGGTGAACACTGAAGCTTTCTTT
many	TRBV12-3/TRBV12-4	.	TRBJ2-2	CASFTRGRVRTGELFF	TGTGCCAGCTTTACCAGAGGGAGAGTACGGACCGGGGAGCTGTTTTTT
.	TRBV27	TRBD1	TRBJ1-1	CASRMDRKNTEAFF	TGTGCCAGCAGGATGGACAGGAAGAACACTGAAGCTTTCTTT
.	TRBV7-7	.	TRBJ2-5	CASSRDLGGETQYF	TGTGCCAGCAGCCGAGACCTCGGTGGAGAGACCCAGTACTTC
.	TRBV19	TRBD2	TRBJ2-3	CASSTSGEISTDTQYF	TGTGCCAGTAGTACTAGCGGGGAAATAAGCACAGATACGCAGTATTTT
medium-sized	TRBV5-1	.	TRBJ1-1	CASSLWDMNTEAFF	TGCGCCAGCAGCTTGTGGGACATGAACACTGAAGCTTTCTTT
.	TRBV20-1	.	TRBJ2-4	CSATLVPGSGNIQYF	TGCAGTGCTACCTTAGTCCCTGGATCGGGAAACATTCAGTACTTC
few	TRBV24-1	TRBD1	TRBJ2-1	CATSERDGQGRFF	TGTGCCACCAGTGAACGGGACGGACAGGGTCGGTTCTTC
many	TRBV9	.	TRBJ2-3	CASSVDPHSSTDTQYF	TGTGCCAGCAGCGTAGACCCACACTCTAGCACAGATACGCAGTATTTT
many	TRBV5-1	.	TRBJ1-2	CASSLVLLKAYGYTF	TGCGCCAGCAGCTTGGTATTACTCAAAGCCTATGGCTACACCTTC
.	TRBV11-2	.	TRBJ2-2	CASIAGRSTGELFF	TGTGCCAGCATAGCCGGGAGAAGTACCGGGGAGCTGTTTTTT
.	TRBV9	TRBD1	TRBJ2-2	CASSANRGQGTGELFF	TGTGCCAGCAGCGCGAATAGGGGGCAGGGCACCGGGGAGCTGTTTTTT
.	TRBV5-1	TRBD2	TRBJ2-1	CASSLALAGKGNEQFF	TGCGCCAGCAGCTTGGCGCTAGCGGGGAAAGGCAATGAGCAGTTCTTC
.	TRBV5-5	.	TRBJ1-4	CASCLDAANEKLFF	TGTGCCAGCTGCTTGGACGCGGCTAATGAAAAACTGTTTTTT
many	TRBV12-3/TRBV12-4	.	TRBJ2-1	CASSRTEQFF	TGTGCCAGCAGCCGCACTGAGCAGTTCTTC
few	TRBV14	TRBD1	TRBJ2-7	CASSQDWDRAYEQYF	TGTGCCAGCAGCCAAGATTGGGACAGGGCTTACGAGCAGTACTTC
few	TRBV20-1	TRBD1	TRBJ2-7	CSATGDPGQGYEQYF	TGCAGTGCTACTGGGGACCCGGGACAGGGGTACGAGCAGTACTTC
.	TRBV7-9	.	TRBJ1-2	CASSPPLGGYTF	TGTGCCAGCAGCCCTCCGCTCGGGGGCTACACCTTC